Presented here are 12 T cell receptor beta chains from one specimen sequenced in a study. Via MiXCR, TCRdb re-called the 5' RACE reads, giving one row per CDR3 protein. The sample shows more than 45,000 distinct CDR3 sequences, more than 25% of them seen only once. Sequencing was done on a sample of tumor-infiltrating memory CD4+ T cells sorted from the breast tumor. Noted subset: memory CD4+ T cells, CD4+CD45RO+CD25-. Receptor source: a female donor with breast cancer.

The gene calls are TRBV6-5 and TRBJ1-1; 9 bases map to TRBD1. The CDR3 runs 14 residues. Per the germline V gene, CDR1 is MNHEY and CDR2 is SVGAGI. V was clipped by 6 bases and J by 4 bases; unmatched bases: 6. CDR3 protein: CASSPRTGATEAFF. In nucleotides, the CDR3 is TGTGCCAGCAGCCCCCGGACAGGGGCCACTGAAGCTTTCTTT.

This clonotype was observed a few times. The rearrangement joins TRBV6-5 to TRBJ1-5; TRBD1 agrees at 7 bases. Germline V gene sequence: CDR1 MNHEY, CDR2 SVGAGI. The V gene end was trimmed by 6 bases and the J gene end by 5 bases; junction bases not matched to a gene: 4. There are 13 residues in the CDR3. CDR3 in DNA: TGTGCCAGCAGCCGGGACAGACATCAGCCCCAGCATTTT. This codes for CASSRDRHQPQHF.

The table lists this clonotype with many counts. The chain employs TRBV9 and TRBJ2-1; D is possibly TRBD1 or TRBD2 (5 bases each). V dropped 0 bases and J dropped 7 bases, with 26 bases sitting between them. Looked up from germline, CDR1 is SGDLS and CDR2 is YYNGEE. This CDR3 is 19 amino acids long. The CDR3 DNA sequence: TGTGCCAGCAGCGTAGCTGAGCTCGGTCGGGGCCTTGAGGGGAATGAGCAGTTCTTC. This sequence encodes CASSVAELGRGLEGNEQFF.

The chain recombines TRBV6-5 with TRBJ2-4; 7 nucleotides align to TRBD2. V gave up 6 bases and J gave up 9 bases; unmatched junction bases: 8. This CDR3 is built from 13 residues. In germline, CDR1 is MNHEY, CDR2 SVGAGI. CDR3 bases: TGTGCCAGCAGCCCGACTAGCCGGGCCATTCAGTACTTC. Its translation: CASSPTSRAIQYF.

The V gene is TRBV4-3, the J gene TRBJ2-3; the D is unclear. CDR1 and CDR2 (germline): LGHNA, YSLEER. Trimming took off 0 bases at V and 2 bases at J, with 3 bases between the two ends. The CDR3 runs to 13 residues. The CDR3 DNA is TGCGCCAGCAGCCAAGAAAACACAGATACGCAGTATTTT. This encodes CASSQENTDTQYF.

The J gene is TRBJ2-3, the V gene TRBV7-9, with 9 bases identical to TRBD1. J lost 4 bases, V lost 4 bases, and 6 bases had no gene match. The V gene's germline CDR1 is SEHNR and CDR2 FQNEAQ (reference sequence). The length of the CDR3 is 15 residues. CDR3 loop: CASSSGQGMADTQYF. Written as DNA, the CDR3 is TGTGCCAGCAGCTCCGGACAGGGGATGGCAGATACGCAGTATTTT.

V and J are TRBV9 and TRBJ2-4, with TRBD2 identical over 10 bases. The CDR3 is made up of 16 amino acids. Looked up from germline, CDR1 is SGDLS and CDR2 is YYNGEE. Losses at the gene ends were 3 bases for V and 2 bases for J; bases not matched to a gene: 5. The CDR3 loop is CASSEIAGGSKNIQYF. The CDR3 region has the DNA TGTGCCAGCAGCGAAATAGCGGGAGGCTCCAAAAACATTCAGTACTTC.

This chain uses TRBV7-3 with TRBJ2-1; TRBD2 matches at 10 bases. The CDR3 covers 18 residues. The V segment lost 0 bases and the J segment 4 bases; nucleotides outside the gene matches: 9. Germline CDR1 SGHTA, CDR2 FQGTGA. The CDR3 spells CASSLTWFSGRSYNEQFF. For the CDR3, the DNA is TGTGCCAGCAGCTTAACTTGGTTTAGCGGGAGGTCATACAATGAGCAGTTCTTC.

This clonotype was found a few times. The chain joins TRBV25-1 to TRBJ2-3; TRBD1 agrees at 7 bases. V shed 7 bases, J shed 1 base, and the junction held 5 bases outside the gene matches. CDR1 MGHDK and CDR2 SYGVNS come from the germline V gene. CDR3 length: 14 amino acids. The CDR3 protein is CASNTGTGTDTQYF. CDR3 coding DNA: TGTGCCAGCAACACCGGGACAGGCACAGATACGCAGTATTTT.

There are a few counts of this clonotype. V and J are TRBV7-9 and TRBJ1-1; 7 bases match TRBD1. CDR3 size: 16 residues. Trimming at V came to 2 bases and at J to 3 bases, leaving 9 bases not matched to a gene. Germline values: CDR1 SEHNR, CDR2 FQNEAQ (reference sequence). The CDR3 coding sequence is TGTGCCAGCAGCTTAAGGACAGGATCAGGGTACACTGAAGCTTTCTTT. Translation: CASSLRTGSGYTEAFF.

The chain couples TRBV6-5 to TRBJ2-7; D is possibly TRBD1 or TRBD2 (5 bases each). The CDR3 extends over 15 amino acids. Germline CDR1 reads MNHEY; CDR2 reads SVGAGI. V gave up 7 bases and J gave up 6 bases, with 22 bases separating them. The CDR3 DNA follows: TGTGCCAGCACCACCCCGGGACGGGCACGAGGCGAGCAGTACTTC. Protein sequence: CASTTPGRARGEQYF.

This clonotype has only a few counts. The CDR3: CSARRIGNNEQFF. The CDR3 region has the DNA TGCAGTGCTCGAAGGATCGGTAACAATGAGCAGTTCTTC. This sequence joins TRBV20-1 and TRBJ2-1, with unresolved D. V shed 5 bases and J shed 5 bases, with 13 bases lying between them. The CDR3 is 13 amino acids. Germline loops: CDR1 DFQATT, CDR2 SNEGSKA (reference sequence).